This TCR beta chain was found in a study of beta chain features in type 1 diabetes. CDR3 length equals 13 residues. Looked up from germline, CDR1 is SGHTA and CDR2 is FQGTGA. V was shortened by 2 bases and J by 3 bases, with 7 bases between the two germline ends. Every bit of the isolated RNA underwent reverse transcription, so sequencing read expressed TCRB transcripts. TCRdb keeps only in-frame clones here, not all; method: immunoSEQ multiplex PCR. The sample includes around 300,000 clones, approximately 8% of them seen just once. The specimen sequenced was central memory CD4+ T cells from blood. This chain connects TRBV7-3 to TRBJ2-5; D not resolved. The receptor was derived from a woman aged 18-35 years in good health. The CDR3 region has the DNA TGTGCCAGCAGCTTAGTCAGTGAAGAGACCCAGTACTTC. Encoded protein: CASSLVSEETQYF.